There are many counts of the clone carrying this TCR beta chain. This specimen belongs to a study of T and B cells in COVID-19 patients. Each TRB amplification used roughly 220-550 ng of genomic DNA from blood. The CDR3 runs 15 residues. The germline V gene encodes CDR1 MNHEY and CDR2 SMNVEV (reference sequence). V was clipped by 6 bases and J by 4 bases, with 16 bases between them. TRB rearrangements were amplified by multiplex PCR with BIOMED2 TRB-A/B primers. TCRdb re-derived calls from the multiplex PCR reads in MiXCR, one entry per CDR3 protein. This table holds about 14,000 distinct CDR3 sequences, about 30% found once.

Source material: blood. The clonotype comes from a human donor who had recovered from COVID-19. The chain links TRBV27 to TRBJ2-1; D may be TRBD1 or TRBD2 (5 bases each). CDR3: CASRISGGGYNEQFF. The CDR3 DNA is TGTGCCAGCAGGATTTCTGGGGGTGGGTACAATGAGCAGTTCTTC.